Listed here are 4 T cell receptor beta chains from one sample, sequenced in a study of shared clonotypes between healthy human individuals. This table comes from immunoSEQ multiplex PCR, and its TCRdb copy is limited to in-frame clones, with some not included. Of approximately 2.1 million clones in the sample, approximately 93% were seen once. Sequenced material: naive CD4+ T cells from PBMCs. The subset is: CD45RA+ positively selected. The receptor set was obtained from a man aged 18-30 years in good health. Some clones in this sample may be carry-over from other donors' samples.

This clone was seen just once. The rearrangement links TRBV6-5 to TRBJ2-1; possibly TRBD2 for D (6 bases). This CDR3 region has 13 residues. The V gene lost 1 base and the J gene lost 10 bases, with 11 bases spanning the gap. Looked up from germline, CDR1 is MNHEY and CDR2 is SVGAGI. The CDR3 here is CASSYWRGREQFF. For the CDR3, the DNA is TGTGCCAGCAGTTACTGGAGGGGCCGGGAGCAGTTCTTC.

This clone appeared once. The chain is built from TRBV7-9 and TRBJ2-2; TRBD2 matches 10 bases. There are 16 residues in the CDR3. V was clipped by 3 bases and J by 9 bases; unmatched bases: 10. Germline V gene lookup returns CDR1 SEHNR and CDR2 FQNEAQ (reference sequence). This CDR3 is CASSLPGTSDIRELFF. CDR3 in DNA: TGTGCCAGCAGCTTGCCGGGGACTAGCGACATAAGGGAGCTGTTTTTT.

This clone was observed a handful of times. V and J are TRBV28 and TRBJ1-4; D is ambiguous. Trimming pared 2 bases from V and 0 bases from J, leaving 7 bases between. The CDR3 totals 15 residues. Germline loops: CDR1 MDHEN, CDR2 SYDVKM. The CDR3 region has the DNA TGTGCCAGCAGTTTACTTCGTCCAACTAATGAAAAACTGTTTTTT. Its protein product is CASSLLRPTNEKLFF.

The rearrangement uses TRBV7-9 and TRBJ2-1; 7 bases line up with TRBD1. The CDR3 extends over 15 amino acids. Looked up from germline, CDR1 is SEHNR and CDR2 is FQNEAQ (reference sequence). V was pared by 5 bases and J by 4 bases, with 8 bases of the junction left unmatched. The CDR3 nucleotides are TGTGCCAGCAGCCGAACGGGACAGAATTACAATGAGCAGTTCTTC. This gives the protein CASSRTGQNYNEQFF. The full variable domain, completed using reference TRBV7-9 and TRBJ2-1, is DTGVSQNPRHKITKRGQNVTFRCDPISEHNRLYWYRQTLGQGPEFLTYFQNEAQLEKSRLLSDRFSAERPKGSFSTLEIQRTEQGDSAMYLCASSRTGQNYNEQFFGPGTRLTVL.